These 9 T cell receptor beta chains originate from one sample sequenced in a study of T and B cells in COVID-19 patients. BIOMED2 TRB-A/B primer pools were used in multiplex TRB PCR. TCRdb redid the calling of the multiplex PCR reads with MiXCR, one entry per CDR3 protein. There are about 13,000 distinct CDR3 sequences in the sample; over 25% occur only once, and around 4% lies in the top ten. From blood, about 220-500 ng of genomic DNA served as TRB template. The sequenced sample was blood. These receptors originate from a human donor who had recovered from COVID-19.

This clonotype is medium-sized within its sample. The chain joins TRBV27 to TRBJ2-7, with TRBD2 matching 9 bases. V gave up 5 bases and J gave up 0 bases; unmatched junction bases: 8. This CDR3 has 16 residues. Germline V CDR1 and CDR2: MNHEY, SMNVEV (reference sequence). The CDR3 spells CASSPGTSLVSYEQYF. The CDR3 nucleotides read TGTGCCAGCAGTCCCGGGACTAGCTTGGTCTCCTACGAGCAGTACTTC.

Relative to its sample, this clonotype is medium-sized (0.01 to 0.1%). This chain links TRBV18 with TRBJ1-4; the D is unclear. This CDR3 has 19 amino acids. V lost 3 bases to trimming and J lost 0 bases, with 20 bases between them. Germline values: CDR1 KGHSH, CDR2 LQKENI. The CDR3 region is CASSPLDFRGEATNEKLFF. CDR3 in DNA: TGTGCCAGCTCACCCCTTGACTTCCGCGGCGAAGCAACTAATGAAAAACTGTTTTTT.

Concerning this clonotype itself: A much bigger clone sits one base away, suggesting this may be a read error. The CDR3 DNA reads as TGTGCCAGCAGTTACTCGCCCATTACCCCATCGACAGGCTCCTGGGGCTACGCCTTC. This gives the protein CASSYSPITPSTGSWGYAF. The chain is built from TRBV6-5 and TRBJ1-2, with a tentative D call TRBD1 (6 bases). Per the germline V gene, CDR1 is MNHEY and CDR2 is SVGAGI. The CDR3 length is 19 residues.

The chain has TRBV7-9 and TRBJ1-5, with TRBD1 as a possible D gene (6 bases). Per germline, CDR1 SEHNR and CDR2 FQNEAQ (reference sequence). This CDR3 has 18 residues. Trimming removed 5 bases from V and 3 bases from J, with 23 bases in between. The DNA of the CDR3 is TGTGCCAGCAGCCGTTTAACGGCGGGGGCGGGAGACAATCAGCCCCAGCATTTT. The encoded protein is CASSRLTAGAGDNQPQHF.

This chain joins TRBV27 and TRBJ1-5, with 7 bases lining up with TRBD1. Germline CDR1 and CDR2: MNHEY and SMNVEV (reference sequence). After removal of 0 bases from V and 1 base from J, the junction contained 0 bases not matched to a gene. The CDR3 extends over 15 amino acids. The CDR3 coding sequence is TGTGCCAGCAGTTTATCCAGGGGGAGCAATCAGCCCCAGCATTTT. Protein: CASSLSRGSNQPQHF.

This clonotype was picked up a small number of times. The V call is TRBV12-3 or TRBV12-4, the J call TRBJ1-5; D is perhaps TRBD1 (6 bases). V lost 2 bases and J 5 bases, leaving 13 bases between the germline ends. This CDR3 comprises 15 residues. The CDR3 region is CASSLWSGEDQPQHF. The DNA for the CDR3 is TGTGCCAGCAGTTTATGGTCAGGGGAAGATCAGCCCCAGCATTTT.

The V and J genes are TRBV19 and TRBJ2-1; 7 bases are shared with TRBD2. This CDR3 region has 15 residues. Trimming removed 5 bases from V and 6 bases from J; junction bases left unmatched: 10. From germline, CDR1 is LNHDA and CDR2 SQIVND (reference sequence). The CDR3 DNA reads TGTGCCAGTAGTTTCGGGGCGGGAGCGAGCAATGAGCAGTTCTTC. Its translation: CASSFGAGASNEQFF.

This clonotype was detected many times. V is TRBV12-3 or TRBV12-4 and J is TRBJ1-1, with D maybe TRBD1 (6 bases). Trimming shortened V by 5 bases and J by 4 bases, and 11 bases separated the two germline ends. CDR3 length equals 13 residues. The DNA for the CDR3 is TGTGCCAGCAGTCCCAGGGGAGGCACTGAAGCTTTCTTT. Protein product: CASSPRGGTEAFF.

V usage is TRBV27 and J usage is TRBJ1-6; TRBD1 matches at 9 bases. Per the germline V gene, CDR1 is MNHEY and CDR2 is SMNVEV (reference sequence). The junction had 3 bases not matched to a gene; V was cut back by 3 bases and J by 6 bases. This CDR3 region has 15 residues. The CDR3 DNA reads as TGTGCCAGCAGTTTGACAGGGGGTGGTAATTCACCCCTCCACTTT. Translation gives CASSLTGGGNSPLHF.